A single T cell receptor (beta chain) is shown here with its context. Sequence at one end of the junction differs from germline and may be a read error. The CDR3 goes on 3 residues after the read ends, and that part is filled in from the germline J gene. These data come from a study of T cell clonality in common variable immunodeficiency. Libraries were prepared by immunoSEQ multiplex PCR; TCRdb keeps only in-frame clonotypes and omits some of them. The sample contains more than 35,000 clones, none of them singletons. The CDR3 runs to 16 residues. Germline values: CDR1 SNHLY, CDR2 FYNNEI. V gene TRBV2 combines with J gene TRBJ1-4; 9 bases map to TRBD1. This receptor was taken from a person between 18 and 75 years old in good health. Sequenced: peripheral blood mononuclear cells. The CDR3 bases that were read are TGTGCCAGCAGGGATCTTGGACAGGGGATGGATGAAGAA. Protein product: CASRDLGQGMDEE. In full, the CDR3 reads CASRDLGQGMDEELFF. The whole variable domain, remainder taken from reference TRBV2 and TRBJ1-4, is EPEVTQTPSHQVTQMGQEVILRCVPISNHLYFYWYRQILGQKVEFLVSFYNNEISEKSEIFDDQFSVERPDGSNFTLKIRSTKLEDSAMYFCASRDLGQGMDEELFFGSGTQLSVL.